This T cell receptor (beta chain) was obtained from a study of blood T cell repertoires in COVID-19. Study details: Collection of acute and convalescent COVID-19 samples took place in the United States, Italy and Spain. PBMCs, B-cell-depleted T cells, or T cells provided the cDNA or gDNA that made up the material.

This table comes from immunoSEQ multiplex PCR, and its TCRdb copy is limited to in-frame clones, with some not included. The data contain under 200,000 clones, around 86% of them singletons. The CDR3 length is 14 residues. V lost 4 bases and J 7 bases, leaving 12 bases between the germline ends. Germline V CDR1 and CDR2: SGHKS, YYEKEE (reference sequence). Those enrolled, adults aged about 18 to 89 years, came from 20 to 25 US areas. The clonotype originates from a woman aged 40 to 50 in a cohort exposed to, infected with or recovered from COVID-19 (not recorded which). Sample: PBMCs or T cells enriched from blood (not recorded which). The chain uses TRBV5-5 and TRBJ1-6, with D possibly TRBD1 on 6 matching bases. CDR3 residues: CASSLGTSNSPLHF. The CDR3 coding sequence is TGTGCCAGCAGCCTCGGGACATCAAATTCACCCCTCCACTTT.